The next 2 T cell receptor beta chains were all read from a single sample in a study of regulatory T cells in long-lasting Graves disease. Time point here: persistent/refractory GD, antithyroid drugs over 5 years with positive TRAb. Following extraction of RNA from PBMCs, that RNA was used to make the TCR library. Researchers made TCR beta libraries by using iRepertoire HTBI primers and running Arm-PCR on CDR3 regions. TCRdb re-derived calls from the multiplex PCR reads in MiXCR, one entry per CDR3 protein. The table lists 500,000 to 700,000 distinct CDR3 sequences, around 30% of them singletons, with roughly 46% in the top ten. The source material was peripheral blood mononuclear cells (PBMCs), sampled when the disease was refractory, from a patient treated with antithyroid drugs. These receptor sequences come from a female donor with Graves disease.

There are many counts of this clonotype. The chain employs TRBV2 and TRBJ1-4, with TRBD1 matching 11 bases. The length of the CDR3 is 15 residues. After removal of 4 bases from V and 7 bases from J, the junction contained 5 bases not matched to a gene. Germline V gives CDR1 SNHLY, CDR2 FYNNEI. CDR3 sequence (DNA): TGTGCCAGCAGTGGAGCCGGGACAGGGGGTGAAAAACTGTTTTTT. It codes for CASSGAGTGGEKLFF. Full variable domain (remainder filled in from reference TRBV2 and TRBJ1-4): EPEVTQTPSHQVTQMGQEVILRCVPISNHLYFYWYRQILGQKVEFLVSFYNNEISEKSEIFDDQFSVERPDGSNFTLKIRSTKLEDSAMYFCASSGAGTGGEKLFFGSGTQLSVL.

This clonotype was seen repeatedly, ten times or more. The rearrangement links TRBV6-1 to TRBJ1-2; 7 bases fit TRBD1. V trimming: 4 bases; J trimming: 7 bases; junction bases outside the gene matches: 3. CDR3 length: 12 amino acids. Per germline, CDR1 MNHNS and CDR2 SASEGT. This CDR3 reads CASSAGGLGYTF. DNA of the CDR3: TGTGCCAGCAGTGCAGGGGGACTTGGCTACACCTTC.